The present TCR beta chain was sequenced within a study of T cells in Graves' hyperthyroidism and ophthalmopathy (dated by TCRdb to 2018 to 2020). As for the study more broadly: Peripheral blood was collected at initial diagnosis, before any treatment. To identify TCR V-J signatures that set the groups apart, the researchers used a discovery cohort of 100 patients, made up of about 44 with Graves' ophthalmopathy and 57 with stable Graves' hyperthyroidism. Whether ophthalmopathy could be predicted prospectively was tested in an independent validation cohort made up of 18 to 20 hyperthyroidism patients plus 17 patients who later progressed to ophthalmopathy. The 100 discovery patients were randomly split 7:3 into training and test sets. In about 6 Graves' hyperthyroidism patients, the study also compared T-cell repertoires from thyroid tissue with T-cell repertoires from blood. After sampling, hyperthyroidism patients received methimazole starting at 30 mg daily, and ophthalmopathy patients received high-dose intravenous methylprednisolone. The paper describes TCR Vbeta CDR3 sequencing of fewer than 150 peripheral blood samples, made up of roughly 40 ophthalmopathy patients, more than 70 hyperthyroidism patients and 17 progressor patients.

Ophthalmopathy patients had moderately to severely active disease, with a Clinical Activity Score of 3 or more, a NOSPECS grade of 4 or more, and a disease duration of less than 3 months. Patients with uncontrolled infections, other autoimmune diseases, pregnancy or lactation were excluded. Diagnoses were established on the basis of clinical symptoms, serum thyroxine and TRAb, thyroid ultrasound, and orbital computed tomography. PBMCs were separated from approximately 9.9 ml of fresh peripheral blood using Ficoll-Paque density gradient centrifugation. Trizol reagent was used to extract total RNA, and RNA quality was then checked on an Agilent 2100 Bioanalyzer. According to the germline V gene, CDR1 reads SGHTA and CDR2 reads FQGNSA. The CDR3 has 14 amino acids, counting the end cysteine and phenylalanine. Solely the CDR3 DNA is kept, with 42 bases framed from the first base. The germline ends are 14 bases apart after V is trimmed by 1 base and J by 8 bases.

This clonotype was observed many times. No antigen is known for it. No base quality information exists; no much larger clone differs at one position. Points the paper makes about the study in general: Ophthalmopathy was separated from stable hyperthyroidism by a 13 V-J signature model, with around 88% sensitivity and 81% to 82% specificity obtained in cross-validation and 80%/75% obtained in testing. Most expanded thyroid clonotypes (frequency above 0.001) were also detected in blood, a finding suggesting that blood repertoires may reflect thyroid immune responses. In validation, the model predicted progression to ophthalmopathy with just under 71% sensitivity and over 72% specificity, a median of 6.5 months before onset. Sample size was not statistically predetermined, and investigators were not blinded to group allocation.

The TCR beta CDR3 regions were amplified from RNA transcripts. A first-round RT-PCR of the TCR CDR3 used the HTBI primer set with the Qiagen OneStep RT-PCR kit. The libraries were constructed in a second round of multiplex PCR and then size-selected and purified. Sequencing of the libraries was done on an Illumina HiSeq2000 using paired-end 100 bp reads. The authors processed their data as follows. SOAPnuke was used to process the raw data, throwing out any read that contained adapters or uncalled bases, had a mean Phred below 15, or lacked an exact constant-primer or identifier match. High-quality paired reads were merged using COPE v1.2.5, and each unique nucleotide sequence was defined as a clonotype. MiTCR v1.1 was used to align the clonotypes against IMGT TRBV, TRBD and TRBJ reference segments. The analysis included only V-J combinations with a frequency above 0.0001, which together covered 98% to 99.2% of the repertoires. A TCS score was defined as the ratio of F50 (clonal expansion) to E x V (chaos), with BLOSUM62-based TCRdist applied between CDR3 peptides within each V-J. Welch's t-statistics and random forest reduced around 520 V-J features to roughly 13, which were used in a naive Bayes classifier (R e1071). TCRdb handled the public reads itself, with Q25 trimming in fastp and clone calling in MiXCR, and kept productive beta chains. Rows merge per CDR3 protein into single entries with the most common DNA and genes. TCRdb's processing, not the authors', yielded these V and J calls. The sample contains around 250,000 distinct CDR3 sequences, around 25% of them found a single time. The leading ten clones occupy 35% of the sample.

This receptor was taken from a woman aged 40 to 49 with Graves' ophthalmopathy. The sample consisted of blood. The V gene is TRBV7-2 and the J gene is TRBJ1-2; 5 matching bases give a weak D call of TRBD1. The CDR3 protein sequence reads: CASSLEPGGAGYTF. In nucleotides, the sequence is TGTGCCAGCAGCTTAGAGCCCGGGGGTGCCGGCTACACCTTC.